This TCR beta chain was sequenced during a study of T cell changes during pregnancy in multiple sclerosis. Measured with immunoSEQ multiplex PCR; TCRdb has only the in-frame clones, and not every one. The sample has under 95,000 clones, approximately 92% seen once. CDR1 and CDR2 from the germline V gene are LGHNT and FRNRAP. V was shortened by 0 bases and J by 6 bases, with 6 bases between the two germline ends. The CDR3 is 13 amino acids. The sample consisted of peripheral blood, taken in the second trimester of pregnancy. This chain links TRBV12-5 with TRBJ1-5; D ambiguous. This receptor was obtained from a female donor in good health, enrolled as a control in a pregnancy study. The CDR3 DNA reads as TGTGCTAGTGGTTTGGTAATCGGTCAGCCCCAGCATTTT. Protein sequence: CASGLVIGQPQHF.